This T cell receptor beta chain appears in the sequencing data of a study of blood T cell repertoires in COVID-19. On the study more broadly: PBMCs, B-cell-depleted T cells, or T cells were the source of the cDNA or gDNA that made up the material.

CDR1 and CDR2 (germline): GTSNPN, SVGIG (reference sequence). The CDR3 totals 13 residues. The V gene lost 5 bases and the J gene lost 4 bases, with 12 bases spanning the gap. Repertoires were generated with immunoSEQ multiplex PCR, while TCRdb's copy carries only in-frame clones and drops some. The top ten hold around 7% of the sample, which has about 190,000 clones, around nine tenths seen once. The rearrangement links TRBV30 to TRBJ2-1; unclear D gene. The sequencing sample was made of peripheral blood. This receptor was taken from a middle-aged man with acute or convalescent COVID-19. The CDR3 here is CAWDTDGYNEQFF. DNA of the CDR3: TGTGCCTGGGATACCGACGGGTACAATGAGCAGTTCTTC. Using reference TRBV30 and TRBJ2-1 for the parts outside the CDR3, the full variable domain is SQTIHQWPATLVQPVGSPLSLECTVEGTSNPNLYWYRQAAGRGLQLLFYSVGIGQISSEVPQNLSASRPQDRQFILSSKKLLLSDSGFYLCAWDTDGYNEQFFGPGTRLTVL.